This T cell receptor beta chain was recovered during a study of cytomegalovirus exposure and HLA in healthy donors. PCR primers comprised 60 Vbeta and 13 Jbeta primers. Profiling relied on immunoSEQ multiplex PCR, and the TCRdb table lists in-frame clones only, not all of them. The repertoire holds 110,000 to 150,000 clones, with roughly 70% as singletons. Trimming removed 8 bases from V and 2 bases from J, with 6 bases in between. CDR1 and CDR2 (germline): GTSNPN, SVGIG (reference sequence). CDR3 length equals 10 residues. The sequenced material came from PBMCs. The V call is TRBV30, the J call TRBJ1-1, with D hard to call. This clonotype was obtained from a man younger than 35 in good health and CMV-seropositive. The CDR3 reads CAQKNTEAFF. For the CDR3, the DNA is TGTGCCCAGAAAAACACTGAAGCTTTCTTT.